The entry that follows covers one T cell receptor (beta chain) sequence. The data derive from a study of regulatory T cells in long-lasting Graves disease. V trimming: 6 bases; J trimming: 3 bases; junction bases outside the gene matches: 13. The length of the CDR3 is 15 residues. Germline CDR1 DFQATT, CDR2 SNEGSKA (reference sequence). The time point here: persistent/refractory GD, antithyroid drugs over 5 years with positive TRAb. Making the TCR library involved RNA that had been extracted from PBMCs. CDR3 regions were amplified by Arm-PCR using iRepertoire HTBI primers to build TCR beta libraries. TCRdb reprocessed the multiplex PCR reads via MiXCR and lists one record per CDR3 protein. The profile shows 300,000 to 500,000 distinct CDR3 sequences, around 21% of them singletons.

The receptor comes from a female donor with Graves disease. The sample here was peripheral blood mononuclear cells (PBMCs), taken when the disease was refractory, from a patient treated with antithyroid drugs. V is TRBV20-1 and J is TRBJ2-7; 8 bases match TRBD1. In DNA, the CDR3 is TGCAGTGCAAACCGAGGACAGGGAACCGGCTACGAGCAGTACTTC. Amino acid sequence: CSANRGQGTGYEQYF.